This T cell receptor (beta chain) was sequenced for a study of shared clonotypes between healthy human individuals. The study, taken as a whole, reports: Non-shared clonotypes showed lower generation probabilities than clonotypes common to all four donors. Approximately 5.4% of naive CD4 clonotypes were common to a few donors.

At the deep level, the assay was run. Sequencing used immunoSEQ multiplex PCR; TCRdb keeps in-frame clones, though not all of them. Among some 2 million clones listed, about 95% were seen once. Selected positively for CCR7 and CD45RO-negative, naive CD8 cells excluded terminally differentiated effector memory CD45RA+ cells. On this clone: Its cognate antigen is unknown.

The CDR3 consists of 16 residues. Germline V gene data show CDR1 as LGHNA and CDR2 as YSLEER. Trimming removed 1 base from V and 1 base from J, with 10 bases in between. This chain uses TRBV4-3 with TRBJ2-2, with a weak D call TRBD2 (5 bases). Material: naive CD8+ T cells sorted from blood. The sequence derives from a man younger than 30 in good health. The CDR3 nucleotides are TGCGCCAGCAGCCAAGGGGTTGGAGGGAACACCGGGGAGCTGTTTTTT. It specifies CASSQGVGGNTGELFF.